This T cell receptor (beta chain) derives from a study of T cell responses to AZD1222 COVID-19 vaccine. Study-wide context: Doses given second, at about 4 or about 12 weeks, were pooled.

The count of this clone is one. Its antigen is unknown. General study findings and limits: Among the donors, most were white British and more were female, and clonal diversity was possibly underestimated. Two AZD1222 administrations were followed by greater Spike-specific TCR breadth and depth. As reported, nearly half of all spike-specific TCRs target variant regions that are unmutated.

Sequencing was performed with immunoSEQ multiplex PCR; in TCRdb, only in-frame clones are kept and a portion is missing. The sample carries about 160,000 clones, 88% recorded once. The CDR3 extends over 14 amino acids. The germline V gene encodes CDR1 LNHDA and CDR2 SQIVND (reference sequence). Germline trimming cut 5 bases from V and 4 bases from J; bases unmatched to any gene: 5. The TCR was taken from an adult in good health. The input for sequencing was peripheral blood, taken on day 0 of AZD1222 vaccination. The chain is built from TRBV19 and TRBJ2-1, with 7 bases lining up with TRBD2. The CDR3 DNA follows: TGTGCCAGTAGTGTGAGCGGGGTTTACAATGAGCAGTTCTTC. It specifies CASSVSGVYNEQFF.